This T cell receptor (beta chain) was captured by sequencing in a study of cytomegalovirus exposure and HLA in healthy donors. Study outcomes and limitations: Some public TCRs appeared in many individuals, while most sequences were rare.

This clone occurred a few times. Its cognate antigen is unknown. The V gene end was trimmed by 4 bases and the J gene end by 2 bases; junction bases not matched to a gene: 7. There are 14 residues in the CDR3. Germline V lookup: CDR1 GTSNPN, CDR2 SVGIG (reference sequence). Use of 60 Vbeta and 13 Jbeta primers characterized the PCR. TCRdb keeps only in-frame clones here, not all; method: immunoSEQ multiplex PCR. This table holds nearly 110,000 clones, roughly four fifths found once. Sequencing was carried out using PBMCs. This clonotype was sampled from a man aged 50-60 years in good health and CMV-seronegative. The V gene is TRBV30, the J gene TRBJ2-5; 7 bases map to TRBD2. Written as DNA, the CDR3 is TGTGCCTGGATCCCCACTAGCGCGCAAGAGACCCAGTACTTC. Amino acids: CAWIPTSAQETQYF.